One sample yielded the 10 T cell receptor beta chains listed below, sequenced in a study of T cell responses to AZD1222 COVID-19 vaccine. The data were produced by immunoSEQ multiplex PCR, yet TCRdb's version contains in-frame clones alone and is incomplete. This table holds 120,000 to 150,000 clones, more than 90% found once. The sequences come from peripheral blood, collected on day 0 of AZD1222 vaccination. All receptors come from an adult in good health.

The gene calls are TRBV6-5 and TRBJ1-1; D remains ambiguous. Germline CDR1 MNHEY, CDR2 SVGAGI. CDR3 length: 12 residues. V lost 6 bases to trimming and J lost 5 bases, with 10 bases between them. The CDR3 DNA reads as TGTGCCAGCAGAGGACTATATACTGAAGCTTTCTTT. Its translation is CASRGLYTEAFF.

This clone appeared once. V usage is TRBV10-2 and J usage is TRBJ2-6, with D perhaps matching TRBD2 (7 bases). The germline V and J ends were trimmed by 4 bases and 1 base, with 20 bases remaining between them. From germline, CDR1 is WSHSY and CDR2 SAAADI. The CDR3 extends over 19 amino acids. The CDR3 here is CASSAYRGARGSGANVLTF. The CDR3 nucleotides are TGCGCCAGCAGTGCCTACCGGGGGGCCCGGGGATCTGGGGCCAACGTCCTGACTTTC.

The chain links TRBV5-4 to TRBJ1-4; TRBD1 agrees at 10 bases. Germline V gene data show CDR1 as SGHNT and CDR2 as YYREEE (reference sequence). The V segment lost 3 bases and the J segment 7 bases; nucleotides outside the gene matches: 6. This CDR3 is 15 amino acids long. CDR3 nucleotides: TGTGCCAGCAGCTCGACCGGGACAGGGGTTGAAAAACTGTTTTTT. Protein product: CASSSTGTGVEKLFF.

The V gene is TRBV9, the J gene TRBJ1-1; TRBD1 might be the D (5 bases). Germline V CDR1 and CDR2: SGDLS, YYNGEE. This CDR3 comprises 14 residues. V was pared by 3 bases and J by 2 bases, with 11 bases between. The CDR3, as DNA: TGTGCCAGCAGCGAACAGGAACCTAACACTGAAGCTTTCTTT. It encodes CASSEQEPNTEAFF.

V is TRBV10-3 and J is TRBJ2-1, with TRBD2 identical over 8 bases. CDR1 and CDR2 (germline): ENHRY, SYGVKD. The CDR3 loop spans 16 amino acids. After removal of 0 bases from V and 7 bases from J, the junction contained 8 bases not matched to a gene. CDR3: CAISESKGLGGNEQFF. CDR3 sequence (DNA): TGTGCCATCAGTGAGTCGAAGGGACTAGGGGGGAATGAGCAGTTCTTC.

The chain joins TRBV6-2 or TRBV6-3 to TRBJ1-1; 7 nucleotides match TRBD1. The V and J ends lost 2 bases and 0 bases, in that order; junction bases with no gene match: 6. Per the germline V gene, CDR1 is MNHEY and CDR2 is SVGEGT. The CDR3 spans 16 residues. The chain's CDR3 is CASSYAFDRVNTEAFF. In nucleotides, the CDR3 is TGTGCCAGCAGTTACGCCTTCGACAGGGTGAACACTGAAGCTTTCTTT.

This chain uses TRBV30 with TRBJ1-6; D is ambiguous. Germline loops: CDR1 GTSNPN, CDR2 SVGIG (reference sequence). This CDR3 has 13 amino acids. The germline V and J ends were trimmed by 0 bases and 10 bases, with 10 bases remaining between them. Here the CDR3 reads CAWSVKPFSPLHF. The DNA of the CDR3 is TGTGCCTGGAGTGTAAAGCCTTTCTCACCCCTCCACTTT.

V and J are TRBV24-1 and TRBJ1-6, with TRBD1 as a possible D gene (6 bases). Trimming left V 7 bases short and J 10 bases short, with 16 bases between. The germline CDR1 and CDR2 sequences are KGHDR and SFDVKD. This CDR3 contains 14 residues. DNA of the CDR3: TGTGCCACCAGACACAGGGACCGAGGCTCACCCCTCCACTTT. It is translated as CATRHRDRGSPLHF.

V and J are TRBV14 and TRBJ1-3; D gene unclear. Germline loops: CDR1 SGHDN, CDR2 FVKESK. This CDR3 comprises 17 residues. Trimming removed 0 bases at V and 0 bases at J, with 12 bases between. The CDR3 DNA is TGTGCCAGCAGCCAAGATCTGGGAGAAGCCTCTGGAAACACCATATATTTT. Its translation: CASSQDLGEASGNTIYF.

This clone came up once. The gene calls are TRBV6-5 and TRBJ1-2; TRBD1 might be the D (6 bases). Germline loops: CDR1 MNHEY, CDR2 SVGAGI. CDR3 length: 13 residues. V lost 8 bases and J lost 0, with 10 bases in between. CDR3 amino acids: CASAGAANYGYTF. The CDR3 bases are TGTGCCAGCGCGGGGGCTGCTAACTATGGCTACACCTTC.